The T cell receptor beta chain described here comes from a study of PD-1 blockade in classical Hodgkin lymphoma. Notes on the study in general: A significant rise in TCR diversity by C4D1 was seen for CD4+ but not CD8+ cells. Baseline diversity resembling that of newly diagnosed patients was seen in complete responders. Still unresolved is the cause of the repertoire differences, which may be disease activity or prior therapy. Later analyses included only patients treated at least 1 year post-ASCT.

The CDR3 contains 15 residues. From germline, CDR1 is MNHNS and CDR2 SASEGT. V lost 10 bases, J lost 0 bases, and 10 bases stayed unmatched. A remark on this clone: The antigen remains undetermined.

All the patients suffered relapse after autologous stem cell transplantation, and brentuximab vedotin exposure differed. TCRdb's table, derived via immunoSEQ multiplex PCR, lists solely in-frame clones and lacks some. The table records about 110,000 clones, about 89% of them present only once. The chain employs TRBV6-1 and TRBJ2-7; TRBD2 aligns across 9 bases. This TCR came from a human donor with classical Hodgkin lymphoma. The material was peripheral blood mononuclear cells (PBMCs), obtained before the second cycle of nivolumab. CDR3 region: CATSLAGATSYEQYF. CDR3 nucleotides: TGTGCCACCTCCTTAGCGGGAGCTACCTCCTACGAGCAGTACTTC.